This TCR beta chain was observed in a study of cytomegalovirus exposure and HLA in healthy donors. At the level of the study: A prior study identified just under 120 million unique TCR beta sequences from about 200 million T cells. Assignment to the Caucasian-associated ancestry cluster applied to around 82% of the approximately 370 genotyped donors. Whole-study findings and limits: Later on, an analysis found that several of the most significant clusters appeared to be linked to common viral pathogens, which included parvovirus B19. Indistinguishable V segments, including TRBV6-2 and TRBV6-3, were excluded.

This CDR3 contains 19 residues. CDR1 and CDR2 (germline): MNHEY, SMNVEV (reference sequence). The V segment lost 4 bases and the J segment 1 base; nucleotides outside the gene matches: 13. 13 Jbeta primers and 60 Vbeta primers were used for the PCR. TCRdb's table, derived via immunoSEQ multiplex PCR, lists solely in-frame clones and lacks some. The sample yields 64,000 or so clones, 85% to 90% seen once. In the case of this clone: Its matching antigen is unknown.

The chain combines TRBV27 with TRBJ2-5; 12 nucleotides agree with TRBD2. The clonotype originates from a female donor in good health and CMV-seronegative. What was sequenced was PBMCs. CDR3 DNA sequence: TGTGCCAGCAGTTCCCTACGACGGGGGGGACTAGCGGGCCAAGAGACCCAGTACTTC. Its translation is CASSSLRRGGLAGQETQYF.